Following are 11 T cell receptor beta chains from one sample sequenced in a study of blood T cell repertoires in COVID-19. Clones were read by immunoSEQ multiplex PCR, and TCRdb kept only the in-frame ones, dropping some. This table has around 220,000 clones, 70% to 85% appearing once. Sequenced: peripheral blood. These receptors were taken from a woman between 40 and 50 years old with active or convalescent COVID-19.

The chain has TRBV5-1 and TRBJ1-2; unclear D gene. Germline loops: CDR1 SGHRS, CDR2 YFSETQ. V was cut by 4 bases and J by 3 bases, with 10 bases left in between. CDR3 length equals 13 residues. In DNA form, the CDR3 reads TGCGCCAGCAGCCCGGTGCGCGACTATGGCTACACCTTC. This codes for CASSPVRDYGYTF.

In this sample, this clone turned up once. A junction boundary mismatches the germline segment, possibly from a read error. V gene TRBV7-7 combines with J gene TRBJ2-1; 11 bases are a match to TRBD2. The V gene's germline CDR1 is SSHAT and CDR2 FNYEAQ (reference sequence). This CDR3 region has 15 residues. The CDR3 nucleotides read TGTGCTAGCAGCTCGGGACTAGCGGCGGGCGATGAGCAGTTCTTC. This encodes CASSSGLAAGDEQFF.

In its sample, this clone was seen once. This sequence joins TRBV27 and TRBJ1-2; D not certain. The CDR3 runs 15 residues. CDR1 is MNHEY and CDR2 is SMNVEV in the germline V gene (reference sequence). V was trimmed by 5 bases and J by 2 bases, leaving 15 bases between them. The CDR3 is CASSPISRENYGYTF. For the CDR3, the DNA is TGTGCCAGCAGTCCGATCTCGAGGGAGAACTATGGCTACACCTTC.

The CDR3 DNA follows: TGTGCCTGGAGCTCAGGGTTAAACAGGGGTACCGGGGAGCTGTTTTTT. This translates into CAWSSGLNRGTGELFF. The genes are TRBV30 and TRBJ2-2; 7 positions agree with TRBD1. CDR3 length equals 16 residues. CDR1 is GTSNPN, CDR2 SVGIG, per germline (reference sequence). V lost 3 bases to trimming and J lost 5 bases; unmatched junction nucleotides: 12. The whole variable domain, filled in from reference TRBV30 and TRBJ2-2, reads SQTIHQWPATLVQPVGSPLSLECTVEGTSNPNLYWYRQAAGRGLQLLFYSVGIGQISSEVPQNLSASRPQDRQFILSSKKLLLSDSGFYLCAWSSGLNRGTGELFFGEGSRLTVL.

This clone was counted ten times or more. J is TRBJ2-1 and V is TRBV7-2, with TRBD2 matching 12 bases. The J segment lost 4 bases and the V segment lost 4 bases, leaving 2 bases of the junction unmatched. CDR1 and CDR2 (germline): SGHTA, FQGNSA. CDR3 size: 15 residues. For the CDR3, the DNA is TGTGCCAGCAGCTCTAGCGGGGGGGATTACAATGAGCAGTTCTTC. Translation gives CASSSSGGDYNEQFF.

This chain joins TRBV3-1 (or the pseudogene TRBV3-2) and TRBJ2-1; D may be TRBD1 (6 bases). Trimming stripped 4 bases from V and 3 bases from J, with 10 bases between. Germline V gene sequence: CDR1 LGHDT, CDR2 YNNKEL (reference sequence). CDR3 length equals 14 residues. CDR3 sequence (DNA): TGTGCCAGCAGCCTAGCAGGGGTCTACAATGAGCAGTTCTTC. Amino acid sequence: CASSLAGVYNEQFF.

V and J are TRBV6-5 and TRBJ2-3; possibly TRBD1 for D (5 bases). There are 15 residues in the CDR3. Germline V CDR1 and CDR2: MNHEY, SVGAGI. The V end lost 6 bases, the J end lost 6 bases, and 19 bases lay between the germline ends. The CDR3 is CASRWGSHLADTQYF. CDR3 sequence (DNA): TGTGCCAGCAGATGGGGCAGCCACCTTGCGGATACGCAGTATTTT.

The chain links TRBV10-1 to TRBJ1-5; D possibly corresponds to TRBD1 (5 bases). The CDR3 runs to 14 residues. The germline CDR1 and CDR2 sequences are WNHNN and SYGVQD (reference sequence). V was shortened by 0 bases and J by 6 bases, with 9 bases between the two germline ends. The DNA of the CDR3 is TGCGCCAGCAGTGAGTCGTCGGGGGGTCAGCCCCAGCATTTT. Its protein product is CASSESSGGQPQHF.

V and J are TRBV5-1 and TRBJ2-6; 7 bases line up with TRBD2. The CDR3 runs to 16 residues. V lost 3 bases and J lost 4; bases outside the gene matches: 7. The germline V gene has CDR1 SGHRS and CDR2 YFSETQ. CDR3 sequence (DNA): TGCGCCAGCAGCTCGATACGGGGGGACGGGGCCAACGTCCTGACTTTC. Translating gives CASSSIRGDGANVLTF.

The chain is built from TRBV5-5 and TRBJ1-5; perhaps TRBD1 as D (5 bases). V was clipped by 0 bases and J by 2 bases, with 9 bases between them. The CDR3 runs to 15 residues. CDR1 is SGHKS, CDR2 YYEKEE, per germline (reference sequence). DNA of the CDR3: TGTGCCAGCAGCTTGGCAGGGTATGGCAATCAGCCCCAGCATTTT. Translating it yields CASSLAGYGNQPQHF.

A note on this clone: Other DNA sequences from this sample encode an identical CDR3 as well. The gene calls are TRBV9 and TRBJ1-2; the D is unclear. The CDR3 sequence is 12 residues long. V gave up 0 bases and J gave up 4 bases, with 4 bases separating them. CDR1 is SGDLS, CDR2 YYNGEE, per germline. This CDR3 is CASSVAGYGYTF. The CDR3 nucleotides are TGTGCCAGCAGCGTAGCGGGCTATGGCTACACCTTC.